The 24 T cell receptor beta chains reported below all come from one sample, sequenced in a study of blood T cell repertoires in COVID-19. Clones were read by immunoSEQ multiplex PCR, and TCRdb kept only the in-frame ones, dropping some. The sample has approximately 230,000 clones, approximately 88% seen once. Material: peripheral blood. Every receptor here comes from a woman aged 30 to 39 with COVID-19, enrolled during active disease.

For the CDR3, the DNA is TGTGCCAGCAGCCTTGATACAGGGCGAGGCACTGAAGCTTTCTTT. Amino acid sequence: CASSLDTGRGTEAFF. V is TRBV7-9 and J is TRBJ1-1; tentatively, D is TRBD1 (6 bases). The CDR3 extends over 15 amino acids. CDR1 and CDR2 from the germline V gene are SEHNR and FQNEAQ (reference sequence). Trimming removed 5 bases from V and 4 bases from J, with 17 bases in between.

The chain joins TRBV29-1 to TRBJ1-1; D not certain. CDR3 length: 11 amino acids. V lost 1 base and J lost 7, with 7 bases in between. The V gene's germline CDR1 is SQVTM and CDR2 ANQGSEA. The CDR3: CSVEGTVEAFF. The CDR3 DNA is TGCAGCGTTGAAGGAACAGTTGAAGCTTTCTTT.

The chain combines TRBV18 with TRBJ2-3; D remains unclear. V lost 1 base, J lost 2 bases, and 13 bases lay in between. Germline assignment: CDR1 KGHSH and CDR2 LQKENI. This CDR3 has 16 amino acids. This CDR3 reads CASSPRQAKTTDTQYF. CDR3 DNA: TGTGCCAGCTCACCACGCCAGGCCAAAACCACAGATACGCAGTATTTT.

The rearrangement joins TRBV12-3 or TRBV12-4 to TRBJ1-1; D gene ambiguous. V lost 11 bases and J 10 bases, leaving 14 bases between the germline ends. The CDR3 is 10 amino acids. CDR3 sequence (DNA): TGTGCCCCCGGAGGGTCTAGAGCTTTCTTT. This gives the protein CAPGGSRAFF.

The chain couples TRBV19 to TRBJ1-2; D remains ambiguous. The germline gives CDR1 LNHDA, CDR2 SQIVND (reference sequence). CDR3 size: 14 residues. The V end lost 5 bases, the J end lost 5 bases, and 15 bases lay between the germline ends. This CDR3 is CASSLPPERYGYTF. The CDR3 DNA reads TGTGCCAGTAGTCTCCCGCCGGAGAGATATGGCTACACCTTC.

The chain has TRBV4-1 and TRBJ2-3; 16 bases agree with TRBD2. The junction had 16 bases not matched to a gene; V was cut back by 2 bases and J by 5 bases. The germline V gene has CDR1 MGHRA and CDR2 YSYEKL. CDR3 length: 21 residues. The CDR3 spells CASSQRFPGLAGGPREDTQYF. In nucleotides, the CDR3 is TGCGCCAGCAGCCAACGGTTCCCGGGACTAGCGGGAGGGCCCCGGGAAGATACGCAGTATTTT.

The J gene is TRBJ1-2, the V gene TRBV5-4; weak D call: TRBD1 (6 bases). In germline, CDR1 is SGHNT, CDR2 YYREEE (reference sequence). There are 17 residues in the CDR3. V lost 3 bases, J lost 8 bases, and 26 bases lay in between. CDR3 region: CASSSNRMPPGTIGYTF. The CDR3 DNA sequence: TGTGCCAGCAGCTCAAACCGGATGCCCCCCGGGACAATAGGCTACACCTTC. Full variable domain (outside the CDR3, taken from reference TRBV5-4 and TRBJ1-2): ETGVTQSPTHLIKTRGQQVTLRCSSQSGHNTVSWYQQALGQGPQFIFQYYREEENGRGNFPPRFSGLQFPNYSSELNVNALELDDSALYLCASSSNRMPPGTIGYTFGSGTRLTVV.

The chain has TRBV28 and TRBJ1-6, with D uncertain. Germline CDR1 is MDHEN and CDR2 is SYDVKM. This CDR3 is 15 amino acids long. The ends were cut back, 6 bases at V and 9 bases at J, with 18 bases in the middle. The CDR3 DNA reads as TGTGCCAGCAGCCCGTCGCCAGGCGCTGGTTCACCCCTCCACTTT. It translates to CASSPSPGAGSPLHF.

V usage is TRBV29-1 and J usage is TRBJ1-1; maybe TRBD1 (6 bases). Germline CDR1 reads SQVTM; CDR2 reads ANQGSEA. V shed 4 bases and J shed 0 bases, with 12 bases lying between them. The CDR3 length is 14 residues. The CDR3 DNA reads as TGCAGCGTTGGGCACAGGGCCGTGAACACTGAAGCTTTCTTT. Protein: CSVGHRAVNTEAFF.

The chain combines TRBV5-1 with TRBJ1-2; 9 nucleotides agree with TRBD1. Germline loops: CDR1 SGHRS, CDR2 YFSETQ. The length of the CDR3 is 13 residues. Trimming removed 2 bases from V and 8 bases from J; junction bases left unmatched: 4. CDR3 in DNA: TGCGCCAGCAGCTTTGACAGGGGGGACGGCTACACCTTC. Its translation is CASSFDRGDGYTF.

With respect to this clone: One junction end disagrees with the germline gene, perhaps due to a read error. The gene calls are TRBV25-1 and TRBJ2-5; 11 bases fit TRBD2. Germline values: CDR1 MGHDK, CDR2 SYGVNS. This CDR3 comprises 15 residues. The CDR3 DNA is TGTGCCAGTAGTGAGGCTAGCGGGAGGAGAGAGACCCAGTACTTC. Translation: CASSEASGRRETQYF.

This clone was picked up one time. This rearrangement joins TRBV10-2 to TRBJ2-6, with D perhaps TRBD1 (6 bases). Trimming cost V 2 bases and J 3 bases, with 11 bases left between them. Germline CDR1 and CDR2: WSHSY and SAAADI. The CDR3 runs to 16 residues. The CDR3 DNA sequence: TGCGCCAGCAGTGAGATTAGGGGACATGGGGCCAACGTCCTGACTTTC. Encoded protein: CASSEIRGHGANVLTF.

The CDR3 coding sequence is TGTGCCAGTAGTTCAACGGGAGAAACTAATGAAAAACTGTTTTTT. Translation gives CASSSTGETNEKLFF. The V and J genes are TRBV19 and TRBJ1-4; D unresolved. The germline CDR1 and CDR2 sequences are LNHDA and SQIVND (reference sequence). The CDR3 is 15 residues long. Trimming took off 5 bases at V and 1 base at J, with 11 bases between the two ends.

The chain uses TRBV7-9 and TRBJ1-3, with a tentative D call TRBD1 (6 bases). Germline V CDR1 and CDR2: SEHNR, FQNEAQ (reference sequence). The V end was cut by 3 bases, the J end by 2 bases, with 14 bases between. The CDR3 is 16 residues long. CDR3 sequence reads: CASSFPWTATGNTIYF. CDR3 DNA sequence: TGTGCCAGCAGCTTTCCCTGGACAGCAACTGGAAACACCATATATTTT.

This chain uses TRBV6-2 or TRBV6-3 with TRBJ1-2, with 9 bases identical to TRBD1. The germline V gene encodes CDR1 MNHEY and CDR2 SVGEGT. This CDR3 has 14 amino acids. Trimming took 7 bases from V and 4 from J; bases not matched to a gene: 7. CDR3 region: CASTPGQGVYGYTF. CDR3 DNA sequence: TGTGCCAGCACCCCGGGACAGGGCGTCTATGGCTACACCTTC.

This clone was found once. The V call is TRBV4-1, the J call TRBJ2-4; D is uncertain. Germline CDR1 MGHRA, CDR2 YSYEKL. CDR3 length: 13 amino acids. Trimming removed 0 bases from V and 16 bases from J, with 16 bases in between. The CDR3 sequence is CASSQDLVKSPYF. In DNA form, the CDR3 reads TGCGCCAGCAGCCAAGATCTTGTGAAAAGCCCTTACTTC.

The CDR3 nucleotides read TGCGCCAGCAGCGTAGGGACTAGCGGGAGAGCCGGGGAGCTGTTTTTT. Its translation is CASSVGTSGRAGELFF. This chain uses TRBV5-1 with TRBJ2-2; 14 bases line up with TRBD2. Per the germline V gene, CDR1 is SGHRS and CDR2 is YFSETQ. This CDR3 is 16 amino acids long. Trimming cost V 4 bases and J 6 bases; bases outside gene matches: 5.

The genes are TRBV9 and TRBJ2-3; TRBD2 matches at 8 bases. CDR1 is SGDLS, CDR2 YYNGEE, per germline. V dropped 1 base and J dropped 6; count of bases not matched to a gene: 7. The CDR3 sequence is 15 residues long. CDR3 nucleotides: TGTGCCAGCAGCGTACTTAGCGGGGACAAGGATACGCAGTATTTT. This sequence encodes CASSVLSGDKDTQYF.

This chain uses TRBV3-1 (or the pseudogene TRBV3-2) with TRBJ2-5; perhaps TRBD1 as D (6 bases). The germline gives CDR1 LGHDT, CDR2 YNNKEL (reference sequence). The CDR3 length is 16 residues. Trimming left V 2 bases short and J 3 bases short, with 16 bases between. The CDR3 nucleotides are TGTGCCAGCAGCCAACCGAACTCCGGGACAAAAGAGACCCAGTACTTC. This translates into CASSQPNSGTKETQYF.

The V gene is TRBV6-2 or TRBV6-3, the J gene TRBJ2-2, with 16 bases that match TRBD2. Germline CDR1 reads MNHEY; CDR2 reads SVGEGT. V shed 5 bases, J shed 2 bases, and the junction held 5 bases outside the gene matches. The CDR3 is 18 residues long. The DNA of the CDR3 is TGTGCCAGCAGTCCGGGACTAGCGGGGGGGCCTAACACCGGGGAGCTGTTTTTT. It is translated as CASSPGLAGGPNTGELFF.

The genes are TRBV5-4 and TRBJ2-3; 7 bases are shared with TRBD1. Germline CDR1 and CDR2: SGHNT and YYREEE (reference sequence). The CDR3 contains 14 residues. V lost 4 bases and J lost 2; bases outside the gene matches: 4. CDR3 amino acids: CASSLTGYTDTQYF. CDR3 coding DNA: TGTGCCAGCAGCCTGACAGGGTACACAGATACGCAGTATTTT. Complete variable domain (other parts from reference TRBV5-4 and TRBJ2-3): ETGVTQSPTHLIKTRGQQVTLRCSSQSGHNTVSWYQQALGQGPQFIFQYYREEENGRGNFPPRFSGLQFPNYSSELNVNALELDDSALYLCASSLTGYTDTQYFGPGTRLTVL.

This sequence joins TRBV6-2 or TRBV6-3 and TRBJ2-7; no definite D call. The CDR3 spans 13 residues. Germline CDR1 MNHEY, CDR2 SVGEGT. Trimming removed 5 bases at V and 4 bases at J, with 12 bases between. The CDR3 sequence is CASSPREEYEQYV. In nucleotides, the CDR3 is TGTGCCAGCAGTCCCCGAGAAGAGTACGAGCAGTACGTC.

The rearrangement uses TRBV7-5 and TRBJ2-2; no check of the table's D call, TRBD2, against the DNA was made. TRBV7-5 is designated a pseudogene. There are 16 residues in the CDR3. The CDR3 sequence is CARSPGVAGDTGELFF. In DNA form, the CDR3 reads TGTGCCAGAAGCCCGGGGGTGGCCGGGGACACCGGGGAGCTGTTTTTT.

The gene calls are TRBV21-1 and TRBJ2-7; the DNA was not used to check the table's D call, TRBD1. TRBV21-1 counts as a pseudogene. This CDR3 is 16 amino acids long. For the CDR3, the DNA is TGTGCCAGCAGCATGGGCGGGCAGGGGAGTTACTACGAGCAGTACTTC. The encoded protein is CASSMGGQGSYYEQYF.